The T cell receptor beta chain described here comes from a study of human T cells and chemical hapten exposure. For the library, individual cDNA molecules each received unique molecular identifiers. From the 5' RACE reads, TCRdb called clonotypes with MiXCR, one entry per CDR3 protein. The sample yields about 140,000 distinct CDR3 sequences, approximately 4% seen once. Germline CDR1 is SGHDN and CDR2 is FVKESK. The junction had 3 bases not matched to a gene; V was cut back by 1 base and J by 4 bases. This CDR3 comprises 16 residues. Total RNA extraction was carried out from unfractionated whole blood. Ten or more counts support this clonotype.

The genes are TRBV14 and TRBJ2-3, with 12 bases that match TRBD1. This receptor was taken from a female donor in good health. In nucleotides, the CDR3 is TGTGCCAGCAGCCAAGCCGGGACAGGGGGCGCAGATACGCAGTATTTT. Translating gives CASSQAGTGGADTQYF.